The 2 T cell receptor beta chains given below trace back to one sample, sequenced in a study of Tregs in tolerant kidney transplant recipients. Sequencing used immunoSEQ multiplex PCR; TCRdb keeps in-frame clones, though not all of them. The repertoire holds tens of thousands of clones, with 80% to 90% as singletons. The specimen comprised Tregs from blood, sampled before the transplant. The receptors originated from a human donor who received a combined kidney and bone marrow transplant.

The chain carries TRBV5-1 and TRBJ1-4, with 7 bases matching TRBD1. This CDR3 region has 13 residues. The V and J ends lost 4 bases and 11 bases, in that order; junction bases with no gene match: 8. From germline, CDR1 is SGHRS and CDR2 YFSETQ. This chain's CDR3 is CASSPQQGTKLFF. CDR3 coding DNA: TGCGCCAGCAGCCCACAACAGGGGACGAAACTGTTTTTT.

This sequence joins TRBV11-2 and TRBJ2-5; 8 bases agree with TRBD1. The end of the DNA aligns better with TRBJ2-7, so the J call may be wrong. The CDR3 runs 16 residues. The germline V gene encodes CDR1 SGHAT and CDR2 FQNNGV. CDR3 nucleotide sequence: TGTGCCAGCATCGATACCGCAGGGGGCCCGATTGACGAGCAGTACTTC. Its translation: CASIDTAGGPIDEQYF.